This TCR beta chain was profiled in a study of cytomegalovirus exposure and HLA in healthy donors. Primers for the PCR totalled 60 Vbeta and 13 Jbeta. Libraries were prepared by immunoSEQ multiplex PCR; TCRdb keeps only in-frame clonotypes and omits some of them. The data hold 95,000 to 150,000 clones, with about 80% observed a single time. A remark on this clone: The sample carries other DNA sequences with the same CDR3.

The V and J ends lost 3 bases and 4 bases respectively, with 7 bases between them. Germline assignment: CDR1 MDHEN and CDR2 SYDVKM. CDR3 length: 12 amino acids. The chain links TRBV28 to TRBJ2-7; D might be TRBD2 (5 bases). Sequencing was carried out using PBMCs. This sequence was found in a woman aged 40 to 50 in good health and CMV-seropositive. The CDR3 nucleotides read TGTGCCAGCAGTTTGGGCGGGTACGAGCAGTACTTC. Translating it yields CASSLGGYEQYF.